The clone carrying this T cell receptor beta chain was detected a few times. Its antigen is still unknown. The data are from a study of T-cell memory formation after mild COVID-19. Study-wide background: Largely donor-specific sequence clusters came from a couple of donors. Study findings and constraints: Later expanders leaned toward CD4+, whereas clones contracting from day 15 to 85 were balanced CD4/CD8. Some responding clones appeared in pre-infection memory, suggesting cross-reactive memory joined.

The CDR3 has 15 residues. In germline, CDR1 is SGHAT, CDR2 FQNNGV. The V and J ends lost 1 base and 0 bases respectively, with 6 bases between them. MiXCR, applied by TCRdb to the 5' RACE reads, yields one record per CDR3 protein. Of roughly 240,000 distinct CDR3 sequences in the sample, under 20% were seen once. V gene TRBV11-2 combines with J gene TRBJ2-2; D uncertain. This receptor was identified in a man aged 18 to 30 who had mild COVID-19 (a few samples of this study predate the infection). Cell type and time point are not known. The sample taken for sequencing was PBMCs or a T cell subset sorted from them (not recorded which). CDR3 residues: CASSLGVANTGELFF. Here the CDR3 DNA reads TGTGCCAGCAGCTTAGGGGTGGCGAACACCGGGGAGCTGTTTTTT.